These T cell receptor beta chains were read from a single sample in a study of CD8+ T cells in alopecia areata. Produced via immunoSEQ multiplex PCR; TCRdb's table is partial and in-frame only. The sample includes 100,000 to 150,000 clones, roughly 54% of them seen just once. This specimen consisted of CD4+ T cells sorted from blood, obtained at week 0. The receptors were sampled from a human donor with alopecia areata. Both conserved end residues are part of each CDR3. A D gene is named only where the DNA matches it firmly. Only some rows state a clone size, as once, few, many or a class for expanded clones.

CDR3aa: CSVDLGAEETQYF
CDR3nt: TGCAGCGTTGATCTGGGGGCCGAGGAGACCCAGTACTTC
v_gene: TRBV29-1
j_gene: TRBJ2-5
d_gene: .
abundance: .
len: 13

CDR3aa: CAIRGRPFAGYGYTF
CDR3nt: TGTGCCATCAGGGGACGGCCGTTCGCGGGCTATGGCTACACCTTC
v_gene: TRBV10-3
j_gene: TRBJ1-2
d_gene: .
abundance: .
len: 15

CDR3aa: CASSFTDTQYF
CDR3nt: TGTGCCAGCAGCTTCACAGATACGCAGTATTTT
v_gene: TRBV25-1
j_gene: TRBJ2-3
d_gene: .
abundance: .
len: 11

CDR3aa: CASSARQGRRAFF
CDR3nt: TGTGCCAGCAGCGCCCGACAGGGGAGGAGAGCTTTCTTT
v_gene: TRBV9
j_gene: TRBJ1-1
d_gene: TRBD1
abundance: .
len: 13

CDR3aa: CATQPSGGNYGYTF
CDR3nt: TGTGCCACCCAACCGTCCGGGGGGAACTATGGCTACACCTTC
v_gene: TRBV19
j_gene: TRBJ1-2
d_gene: .
abundance: .
len: 14

CDR3aa: CATTGTSGVETQYF
CDR3nt: TGTGCCACGACCGGGACTAGCGGCGTCGAGACCCAGTACTTC
v_gene: TRBV6-6
j_gene: TRBJ2-5
d_gene: TRBD2
abundance: .
len: 14

CDR3aa: CAWSAQNTEAFF
CDR3nt: TGTGCCTGGAGTGCCCAGAACACTGAAGCTTTCTTT
v_gene: TRBV30
j_gene: TRBJ1-1
d_gene: .
abundance: once
len: 12

CDR3aa: CAWSVRWTGYNTGELFF
CDR3nt: TGTGCCTGGAGTGTAAGATGGACAGGGTATAACACCGGGGAGCTGTTTTTT
v_gene: TRBV30
j_gene: TRBJ2-2
d_gene: TRBD1
abundance: .
len: 17

CDR3aa: CAWSVGFQETQYF
CDR3nt: TGTGCCTGGAGTGTTGGGTTCCAAGAGACCCAGTACTTC
v_gene: TRBV30
j_gene: TRBJ2-5
d_gene: .
abundance: .
len: 13

CDR3aa: CASSPQADRAREQYF
CDR3nt: TGTGCCAGCAGCCCCCAGGCGGATAGGGCCAGGGAGCAGTACTTC
v_gene: TRBV11-2
j_gene: TRBJ2-7
d_gene: .
abundance: once
len: 15

CDR3aa: CASSFQRSNYGYTF
CDR3nt: TGTGCCAGCAGCTTCCAACGGAGTAACTATGGCTACACCTTC
v_gene: TRBV5-5
j_gene: TRBJ1-2
d_gene: .
abundance: .
len: 14